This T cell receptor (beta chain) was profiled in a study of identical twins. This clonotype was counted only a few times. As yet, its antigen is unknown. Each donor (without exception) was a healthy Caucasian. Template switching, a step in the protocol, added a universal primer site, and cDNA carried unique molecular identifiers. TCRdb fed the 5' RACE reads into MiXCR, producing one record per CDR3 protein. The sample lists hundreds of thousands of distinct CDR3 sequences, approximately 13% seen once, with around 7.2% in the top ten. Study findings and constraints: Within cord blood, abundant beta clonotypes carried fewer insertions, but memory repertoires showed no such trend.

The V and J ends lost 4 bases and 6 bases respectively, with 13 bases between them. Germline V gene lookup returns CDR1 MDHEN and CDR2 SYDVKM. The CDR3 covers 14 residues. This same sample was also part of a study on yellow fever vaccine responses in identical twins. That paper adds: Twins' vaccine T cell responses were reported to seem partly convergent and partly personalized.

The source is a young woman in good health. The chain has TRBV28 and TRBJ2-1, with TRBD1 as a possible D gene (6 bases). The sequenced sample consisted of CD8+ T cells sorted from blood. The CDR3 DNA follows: TGTGCCAGCAGTTCAAAACAGGGTATCAATGAGCAGTTCTTC. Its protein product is CASSSKQGINEQFF.